Sequencing of this T cell receptor beta chain was carried out in a study of tissue T cells after allogeneic stem cell transplantation. Study summary: Pathologist H&E review favored samples with visible lymphocytes for sequencing among multiple samples. Study-level points and caveats: The patient cohort was small and clinically heterogeneous, with limited sampling depth. Few T cell clones were shared across patients, but motif clusters showed tissue-specific shared signatures.

Method: immunoSEQ multiplex PCR; TCRdb's copy keeps in-frame clones and lacks some. The table includes around 1,400 clones, roughly 73% detected once. J lost 2 bases, V lost 3 bases, and 3 bases had no gene match. The CDR3 is 15 amino acids. From germline, CDR1 is SGHDT and CDR2 YYEEEE. As concerns this clone: Its cognate antigen is unknown.

The starting material was stomach tissue, obtained at autopsy. The chain has TRBV5-6 and TRBJ2-1, with 9 bases that match TRBD1. This TCR was sampled from a male patient aged 40 to 69 with steroid-refractory graft-versus-host disease after an allogeneic stem cell transplant. Some T cells may possibly be graft donor cells. The CDR3 nucleotides read TGTGCCAGCAGCTGGGGACAGGGAACCTACAATGAGCAGTTCTTC. It specifies CASSWGQGTYNEQFF.